This TCR beta chain originates from a study of T cell repertoires in cytomegalovirus infection. Study summary: Indications of both CMV infection and matching HLA type were provided by public TCR beta signatures. Study-wide results and caveats: Of the TCR beta families, the public ones yielded a cumulative frequency that identified carriers of CMV plus the relevant HLA. There were HLA-C-restricted CMV-specific TCR beta clonotypes dominating the ex vivo response.

Each CDR3 protein gets one entry after TCRdb re-called the reads with MiXCR. The data hold around 550,000 distinct CDR3 sequences, with around a quarter observed a single time. CDR3 length equals 13 residues. Trimming took 6 bases from V and 7 from J, leaving 16 bases between them. The germline CDR1 and CDR2 sequences are DFQATT and SNEGSKA (reference sequence). Comment on this clonotype: Its antigen is undetermined.

This receptor was taken from a human donor in good health (CMV status not recorded). Some clones in this sample may be carry-over from other donors' samples. The chain uses TRBV20-1 and TRBJ1-5; no clear D gene. Sequencing was carried out using PBMCs. In DNA form, the CDR3 reads TGCAGTGCCGCCGGGAGGTCCAACCAGCCCCAGCATTTT. Translated: CSAAGRSNQPQHF.